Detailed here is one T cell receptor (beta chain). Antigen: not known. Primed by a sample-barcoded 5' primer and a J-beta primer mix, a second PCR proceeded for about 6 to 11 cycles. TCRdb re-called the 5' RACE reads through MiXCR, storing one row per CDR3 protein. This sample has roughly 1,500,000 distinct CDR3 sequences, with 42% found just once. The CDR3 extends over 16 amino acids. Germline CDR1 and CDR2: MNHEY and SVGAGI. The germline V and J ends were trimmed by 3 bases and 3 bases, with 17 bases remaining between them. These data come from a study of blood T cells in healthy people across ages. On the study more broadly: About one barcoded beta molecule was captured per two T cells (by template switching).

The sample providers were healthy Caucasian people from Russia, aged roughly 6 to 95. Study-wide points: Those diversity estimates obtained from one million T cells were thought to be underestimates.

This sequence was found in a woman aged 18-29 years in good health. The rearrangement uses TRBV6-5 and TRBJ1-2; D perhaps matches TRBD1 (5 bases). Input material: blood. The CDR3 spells CASSYGAGRVDYGYTF. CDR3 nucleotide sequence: TGTGCCAGCAGTTATGGCGCAGGGAGGGTAGACTATGGCTACACCTTC.